A single sample is the source of the 10 T cell receptor beta chains below, sequenced in a study of radiation and T cells in renal cell carcinoma. Time point here: blood 4 weeks post-SBRT, at nephrectomy. Treatment described: 15 Gy SBRT to primary tumor, nephrectomy 4 weeks later. Data came from immunoSEQ multiplex PCR; TCRdb stores just in-frame clones and leaves some out. The table includes just over 95,000 clones, 80% to 90% detected once. The sequencing here drew on blood, taken from a patient whose treatment included radiotherapy and nephrectomy. The receptors originated from a man in his 60s with renal cell carcinoma.

This chain joins TRBV10-2 and TRBJ2-1; the match to TRBD2 covers 11 bases. The CDR3 extends over 18 amino acids. Germline values: CDR1 WSHSY, CDR2 SAAADI. V lost 2 bases to trimming and J lost 3 bases; unmatched junction nucleotides: 9. This CDR3 reads CASSEVASGLAVYNEQFF. The CDR3 DNA sequence: TGCGCCAGCAGTGAGGTGGCGTCGGGACTAGCGGTCTACAATGAGCAGTTCTTC.

The V gene is TRBV5-4, the J gene TRBJ2-7; 12 bases agree with TRBD2. Per the germline V gene, CDR1 is SGHNT and CDR2 is YYREEE (reference sequence). V gave up 5 bases and J gave up 2 bases; unmatched junction bases: 5. The CDR3 has 15 residues. In DNA form, the CDR3 reads TGTGCCAGCAGTCCTAGCGGGAGGGCCCCCTACGAGCAGTACTTC. Its translation: CASSPSGRAPYEQYF.

The chain has TRBV28 and TRBJ2-1; 12 bases agree with TRBD1. With V trimmed by 6 bases and J by 9 bases, 9 bases remained unmatched. CDR1 is MDHEN, CDR2 SYDVKM, per germline. This CDR3 has 15 amino acids. The CDR3 spells CASRPGQGAWGEQFF. The CDR3 nucleotides are TGTGCCAGCAGACCGGGACAGGGGGCGTGGGGTGAGCAGTTCTTC.

V gene TRBV2 combines with J gene TRBJ2-5; D might be TRBD2 (7 bases). CDR1 SNHLY and CDR2 FYNNEI come from the germline V gene. Trimming took off 2 bases at V and 0 bases at J, with 13 bases between the two ends. CDR3 length: 16 amino acids. CDR3 residues: CASSERGGQNQETQYF. CDR3 DNA sequence: TGTGCCAGCAGTGAAAGGGGGGGCCAGAACCAAGAGACCCAGTACTTC. Full variable domain (remainder filled in from reference TRBV2 and TRBJ2-5): EPEVTQTPSHQVTQMGQEVILRCVPISNHLYFYWYRQILGQKVEFLVSFYNNEISEKSEIFDDQFSVERPDGSNFTLKIRSTKLEDSAMYFCASSERGGQNQETQYFGPGTRLLVL.

The V call is TRBV5-1, the J call TRBJ2-1; 12 nucleotides align to TRBD2. The V gene end was trimmed by 4 bases and the J gene end by 4 bases; junction bases not matched to a gene: 6. This CDR3 spans 16 amino acids. Germline CDR1 reads SGHRS; CDR2 reads YFSETQ. CDR3: CASSAGTSGPYNEQFF. As DNA, the CDR3 is TGCGCCAGCAGCGCTGGGACTAGCGGGCCGTACAATGAGCAGTTCTTC.

The chain couples TRBV6-6 to TRBJ2-1; 7 nucleotides match TRBD1. Germline V gene lookup returns CDR1 MNHNY and CDR2 SVGAGI (reference sequence). The CDR3 contains 12 residues. V gave up 10 bases and J gave up 6 bases; unmatched junction bases: 6. The CDR3 bases are TGTGCCATCGACAGGGTCGGCAATGAGCAGTTCTTC. This codes for CAIDRVGNEQFF.

The chain employs TRBV29-1 and TRBJ1-4; no definite D call. CDR1 and CDR2 (germline): SQVTM, ANQGSEA. This CDR3 has 15 residues. Trimming removed 1 base at V and 2 bases at J, with 11 bases between. CDR3 in amino acids: CSVEGTTSTNEKLFF. The CDR3 nucleotides read TGCAGCGTTGAAGGCACAACCTCCACTAATGAAAAACTGTTTTTT.

The V gene is TRBV9, the J gene TRBJ2-3; 9 bases line up with TRBD2. V shed 0 bases and J 6 bases; nucleotides not matched to a gene: 8. The CDR3 has 16 residues. Germline CDR1 and CDR2: SGDLS and YYNGEE. Here the CDR3 DNA reads TGTGCCAGCAGCGTAGTTGGCGCTAGCGGGACCGATACGCAGTATTTT. Translating gives CASSVVGASGTDTQYF.

The chain recombines TRBV12-1 with TRBJ2-7. TRBV12-1 is a documented pseudogene. The CDR3 contains 17 residues. In DNA, the CDR3 is TGTGCCAGCAGCCCGGGGGCTGTGCGTCAGGTGAACTACGAGCAGTACTTC. It codes for CASSPGAVRQVNYEQYF.

This clone came up a few times. The chain couples TRBV4-3 to TRBJ2-6, with TRBD1 matching over 9 bases. V was pared by 6 bases and J by 1 base, with 16 bases of the junction left unmatched. Germline-derived CDR1 and CDR2 are LGHNA and YSLEER. The CDR3 spans 20 residues. The CDR3 DNA sequence: TGCGCCAGCAGTCCAAGCCACCCCGGACAGGGGTGGTCTGGGGCCAACGTCCTGACTTTC. It encodes CASSPSHPGQGWSGANVLTF.